This entry lists 14 T cell receptor beta chains sequenced from one sample in a study of blood T cells in healthy people across ages. Primers used in a second PCR of about 7 to 12 cycles were a sample-barcoded 5' primer and a J-beta primer mix. Using its own MiXCR run on the 5' RACE reads, TCRdb lists one record per CDR3 protein. The sample lists roughly 1,000,000 distinct CDR3 sequences; about 25% were seen once. These data also featured in a second study, about T cells of mothers and their children.

The sample consisted of blood. These receptors all stem from a girl aged 2 to 10 in good health.

This clonotype turned up a few times. J is TRBJ1-2 and V is TRBV20-1; D is uncertain. The germline gives CDR1 DFQATT, CDR2 SNEGSKA (reference sequence). Trimming removed 1 base at V and 4 bases at J, with 10 bases between. The CDR3 spans 13 residues. The DNA of the CDR3 is TGCAGTGCTAGAGTCGGCCGTAGCTATGGCTACACCTTC. Translating gives CSARVGRSYGYTF.

Only a few counts were recorded for this clonotype. This chain uses TRBV2 with TRBJ2-2; 8 bases are a match to TRBD2. This CDR3 is 15 amino acids long. The V segment lost 3 bases and the J segment 4 bases; nucleotides outside the gene matches: 4. Germline values: CDR1 SNHLY, CDR2 FYNNEI. CDR3 DNA: TGTGCCAGCAGTGACGGTGCGGGAGGCACCGGGGAGCTGTTTTTT. It translates to CASSDGAGGTGELFF.

This clonotype was seen only a few times. The V call is TRBV20-1, the J call TRBJ2-5, with 8 bases that match TRBD2. The better agreement between TRBJ2-1 and the DNA end casts doubt on the J call. Looked up from germline, CDR1 is DFQATT and CDR2 is SNEGSKA (reference sequence). CDR3 length: 14 residues. The CDR3 region has the DNA TGCAGTGCTGAGCTAGCGGGTGGACAAATCGAGCAGTTCTTC. It is translated as CSAELAGGQIEQFF.

The table lists this clonotype with a few counts. J is TRBJ1-5 and V is TRBV28; D gene ambiguous. Germline V gene data show CDR1 as MDHEN and CDR2 as SYDVKM. V was cut by 6 bases and J by 6 bases, with 21 bases left in between. The CDR3 runs 16 residues. The CDR3 bases are TGTGCCAGCAGCCAACTCACCTCATGGACGAGTCAGCCCCAGCATTTT. Translated: CASSQLTSWTSQPQHF.

At least ten counts were recorded for this clonotype. V usage is TRBV7-2 and J usage is TRBJ2-1; D possibly matches TRBD1 or TRBD2 (5 bases each). V lost 0 bases and J 1 base, leaving 7 bases between the germline ends. Germline CDR1 SGHTA, CDR2 FQGNSA. The CDR3 has 15 residues. The CDR3 is CASSLAGPSYNEQFF. Written as DNA, the CDR3 is TGTGCCAGCAGCTTAGCGGGACCATCCTACAATGAGCAGTTCTTC.

The CDR3 coding sequence is TGTGCCAGTAGTCCCCGACAGGGAGGAGGTGAGCAGTTCTTC. Protein sequence: CASSPRQGGGEQFF. This chain links TRBV19 with TRBJ2-1, with D tentatively TRBD1 (7 bases). The germline V gene has CDR1 LNHDA and CDR2 SQIVND (reference sequence). The CDR3 runs 14 residues. The V end was cut by 5 bases, the J end by 9 bases, with 17 bases between.

As to this clonotype: The junction and the germline gene differ at one end; a read error may be behind it. CDR3 amino acids: CASSPGTGGTSQGTQYF. CDR3 DNA sequence: TGTGCCAGCAGCCCCGGGACAGGGGGCACCTCCCAAGGGACCCAGTACTTC. This chain joins TRBV11-1 and TRBJ2-1; 12 bases fit TRBD1. The DNA end lines up better with TRBJ2-5; the J call may be wrong. This CDR3 comprises 17 residues. Germline V gene data show CDR1 as SGHAT and CDR2 as FQDESV (reference sequence).

The chain recombines TRBV20-1 with TRBJ2-5, with D perhaps TRBD1 or TRBD2 (5 bases each). The V gene's germline CDR1 is DFQATT and CDR2 SNEGSKA (reference sequence). V was clipped by 3 bases and J by 4 bases, with 12 bases between them. The CDR3 is made up of 13 amino acids. DNA of the CDR3: TGCAGTGCTAGGTTCCTTGGGGGAGAGACCCAGTACTTC. As protein: CSARFLGGETQYF.

In its sample, this clonotype was seen a few times. This chain joins TRBV29-1 and TRBJ2-3, with 7 bases fitting TRBD2. Germline CDR1 and CDR2: SQVTM and ANQGSEA. V was clipped by 7 bases and J by 6 bases; unmatched bases: 10. This CDR3 is 13 amino acids long. The CDR3 reads CSALSRGGDTQYF. CDR3 DNA: TGCAGCGCCCTCTCACGGGGAGGGGATACGCAGTATTTT.

This chain connects TRBV4-1 to TRBJ1-1; D ambiguous. CDR3 size: 12 residues. CDR1 and CDR2 from the germline V gene are MGHRA and YSYEKL. V dropped 4 bases and J dropped 7 bases, with 10 bases sitting between them. The chain's CDR3 is CASSPTRDEAFF. CDR3 coding DNA: TGCGCCAGCAGCCCTACCCGGGATGAAGCTTTCTTT.

This clonotype has a handful of counts. This chain's CDR3 is CASSHREQVVDIQYF. CDR3 nucleotide sequence: TGTGCCAGCAGCCACCGGGAGCAAGTTGTAGACATTCAGTACTTC. The chain couples TRBV14 to TRBJ2-4; D might be TRBD2 (6 bases). Trimming left V 3 bases short and J 8 bases short, with 17 bases between. Germline loops: CDR1 SGHDN, CDR2 FVKESK. CDR3 length equals 15 residues.

Ten or more counts support this clonotype. The chain has TRBV28 and TRBJ2-1; D is undetermined. Trimming left V 7 bases short and J 8 bases short, with 9 bases between. The CDR3 runs 11 residues. Germline-derived CDR1 and CDR2 are MDHEN and SYDVKM. The CDR3 protein is CASTLGHEQFF. Written as DNA, the CDR3 is TGTGCCAGCACCCTCGGCCATGAGCAGTTCTTC.

This clonotype was seen a handful of times. The rearrangement uses TRBV4-1 and TRBJ1-2; D may be TRBD1 (6 bases). V was cut by 4 bases and J by 7 bases, with 13 bases left in between. The CDR3 consists of 13 residues. Germline CDR1 and CDR2: MGHRA and YSYEKL. The CDR3 loop is CASSPTGTPGYTF. The CDR3 DNA reads as TGCGCCAGCAGCCCAACCGGGACACCTGGCTACACCTTC.

V usage is TRBV5-1 and J usage is TRBJ2-5, with D maybe TRBD2 (6 bases). Gene TRBJ2-7 matches the end of the DNA better, so the J call may be wrong. This CDR3 region has 13 residues. The germline V gene has CDR1 SGHRS and CDR2 YFSETQ. CDR3 residues: CASRVGGYREQYF. CDR3 DNA: TGCGCCAGCAGAGTGGGGGGTTATCGCGAGCAGTACTTC.